This T cell receptor (beta chain) was found in a study of cytomegalovirus exposure and HLA in healthy donors. Regarding the study as a whole: Accurate prediction of HLA-A and HLA-B alleles (for most subjects) was reportedly achieved from TCR beta sequences.

This clone is a singleton in its sample. Its cognate antigen is unknown. The PCR employed 60 Vbeta primers together with 13 Jbeta primers. Generated by immunoSEQ multiplex PCR, the TCRdb table keeps only in-frame clones and is missing some. The data hold nearly 200,000 clones, with 87% observed a single time. This CDR3 is built from 15 residues. The trim removed 1 base at V and 6 bases at J, leaving 5 bases unmatched. CDR1 is KGHSH and CDR2 is LQKENI in the germline V gene. The sample consisted of PBMCs. The chain has TRBV18 and TRBJ1-2, with 10 bases matching TRBD1. The receptor comes from a man aged 25-40 years in good health and CMV-seronegative. The CDR3 sequence is CASSPRDRGHDGYTF. The CDR3 DNA sequence: TGTGCCAGCTCACCACGAGACAGGGGGCATGATGGCTACACCTTC.